What follows are 19 T cell receptor beta chains derived from one specimen sequenced in a study of blood T cell repertoires in COVID-19. Sequencing was performed with immunoSEQ multiplex PCR; in TCRdb, only in-frame clones are kept and a portion is missing. The sample holds about 240,000 clones, 82% seen once. Sequencing was done on a sample of peripheral blood. Source of these receptors: a woman in her seventies with acute or convalescent COVID-19.

The chain is built from TRBV5-1 and TRBJ2-7; no clear D gene. Germline loops: CDR1 SGHRS, CDR2 YFSETQ. The CDR3 length is 14 residues. The V gene lost 0 bases and the J gene lost 2 bases, with 9 bases spanning the gap. Written as DNA, the CDR3 is TGCGCCAGCAGCTTGGAGGTAGGAGCCTACGAGCAGTACTTC. As protein: CASSLEVGAYEQYF.

CDR3: CASSQGLGGYTF. In nucleotides, the CDR3 is TGCGCCAGCAGCCAGGGGCTAGGAGGCTACACCTTC. The chain recombines TRBV4-1 with TRBJ1-2; D may be TRBD1 (5 bases). V was shortened by 3 bases and J by 8 bases, with 10 bases between the two germline ends. Germline values: CDR1 MGHRA, CDR2 YSYEKL. This CDR3 region has 12 residues.

The CDR3 sequence: CASSEGPGLGNTIYF. In nucleotides, the CDR3 is TGTGCCAGCAGCGAAGGACCCGGACTTGGAAACACCATATATTTT. V usage is TRBV9 and J usage is TRBJ1-3; D gene unclear. Germline CDR1 is SGDLS and CDR2 is YYNGEE. Deletions cut 3 bases from V and 3 bases from J, with 13 bases between. The length of the CDR3 is 15 residues. The complete variable domain, with remaining parts taken from reference TRBV9 and TRBJ1-3, reads DSGVTQTPKHLITATGQRVTLRCSPRSGDLSVYWYQQSLDQGLQFLIQYYNGEERAKGNILERFSAQQFPDLHSELNLSSLELGDSALYFCASSEGPGLGNTIYFGEGSWLTVV.

This chain connects TRBV20-1 to TRBJ2-7; D may be TRBD1 (6 bases). The CDR3 runs 11 residues. Germline V gives CDR1 DFQATT, CDR2 SNEGSKA (reference sequence). The CDR3 coding sequence is TGCAGCAATAAACAGGGAAACGAGCAGTACTTC. Amino acid sequence: CSNKQGNEQYF.

The chain uses TRBV6-5 and TRBJ1-3; D possibly corresponds to TRBD1 (5 bases). The CDR3 loop spans 16 amino acids. Germline CDR1 and CDR2: MNHEY and SVGAGI. Deletions cut 0 bases from V and 7 bases from J, with 16 bases between. For the CDR3, the DNA is TGTGCCAGCAGTTACTCCAGGGCCACGTTAGGCAACACCATATATTTT. It yields the protein CASSYSRATLGNTIYF.

The count of this clone is one. The rearrangement links TRBV7-2 to TRBJ1-6, with TRBD1 matching 8 bases. The CDR3 spans 17 residues. Trimming removed 5 bases from V and 6 bases from J; junction bases left unmatched: 12. Germline V gene data show CDR1 as SGHTA and CDR2 as FQGNSA. The CDR3 region has the DNA TGTGCCAGCAGCCCCCGGACAGGGTTTTTTAGTAATTCACCCCTCCACTTT. Its translation is CASSPRTGFFSNSPLHF. Looking up the rest from reference TRBV7-2 and TRBJ1-6 gives the full variable domain: GAGVSQSPSNKVTEKGKDVELRCDPISGHTALYWYRQSLGQGLEFLIYFQGNSAPDKSGLPSDRFSAERTGGSVSTLTIQRTQQEDSAVYLCASSPRTGFFSNSPLHFGNGTRLTVT.

The V and J genes are TRBV6-1 and TRBJ1-4; TRBD1 might be the D (6 bases). The CDR3 is made up of 16 amino acids. Trimming took 2 bases from V and 4 from J, leaving 14 bases between them. CDR1 MNHNS and CDR2 SASEGT come from the germline V gene. CDR3 in amino acids: CASSEWSGELNEKLFF. Here the CDR3 DNA reads TGTGCCAGCAGTGAATGGTCAGGGGAGCTTAATGAAAAACTGTTTTTT.

J is TRBJ1-1 and V is TRBV13, with 9 bases identical to TRBD1. Trimming cost V 1 base and J 1 base; bases outside gene matches: 4. The CDR3 sequence is 16 residues long. Germline V CDR1 and CDR2: PRHDT, FYEKMQ (reference sequence). The CDR3 DNA is TGTGCCAGCAGCTTAGACAGGGGGCCACGGAACACTGAAGCTTTCTTT. It is translated as CASSLDRGPRNTEAFF.

V gene TRBV7-2 combines with J gene TRBJ1-4; the match to TRBD1 covers 8 bases. The CDR3 is 13 residues long. J lost 8 bases, V lost 4 bases, and 3 bases had no gene match. Per the germline V gene, CDR1 is SGHTA and CDR2 is FQGNSA. The CDR3 DNA follows: TGTGCCAGCAGCTGGACAGGGAGGGAAAAACTGTTTTTT. As protein: CASSWTGREKLFF.

The J gene is TRBJ1-1, the V gene TRBV2; D is possibly TRBD1 (5 bases). V dropped 4 bases and J dropped 10 bases, with 13 bases sitting between them. CDR1 and CDR2 from the germline V gene are SNHLY and FYNNEI. The CDR3 runs 12 residues. The CDR3, as DNA: TGTGCCAGCAGTGGACAGAGCTTAGGAGCTTTCTTT. Translating gives CASSGQSLGAFF.

The chain uses TRBV7-8 and TRBJ1-6; 7 bases fit TRBD1. The CDR3 has 16 amino acids. V trimming: 5 bases; J trimming: 0 bases; junction bases outside the gene matches: 4. Germline V gene lookup returns CDR1 SGHVS and CDR2 FQNEAQ. CDR3 DNA sequence: TGTGCCAGCAGCCTACAGGGGAGCTCCTATAATTCACCCCTCCACTTT. The encoded protein is CASSLQGSSYNSPLHF.

With regard to this clone: This sample includes further DNA sequences coding for the same CDR3. V and J are TRBV5-1 and TRBJ2-5; 8 bases match TRBD1. This CDR3 has 14 residues. CDR1 SGHRS and CDR2 YFSETQ come from the germline V gene. Germline trimming cut 0 bases from V and 2 bases from J; bases unmatched to any gene: 0. Here the CDR3 DNA reads TGCGCCAGCAGCTTGGGACAGGGGCAAGAGACCCAGTACTTC. Translation gives CASSLGQGQETQYF.

The chain uses TRBV7-2 and TRBJ1-6; tentative D call: TRBD1 (5 bases). The germline V and J ends were trimmed by 5 bases and 4 bases, with 12 bases remaining between them. The CDR3 extends over 15 amino acids. From germline, CDR1 is SGHTA and CDR2 FQGNSA. The CDR3 reads CASSPDRLYNSPLHF. As DNA, the CDR3 is TGTGCCAGCAGCCCTGACAGATTATATAATTCACCCCTCCACTTT.

CDR3 region: CASSQGRISGNTIYF. The CDR3 coding sequence is TGCGCCAGCAGCCAAGGCAGGATCTCTGGAAACACCATATATTTT. This chain joins TRBV4-1 and TRBJ1-3; unclear D gene. Looked up from germline, CDR1 is MGHRA and CDR2 is YSYEKL. The V end was cut by 1 base, the J end by 0 bases, with 7 bases between. CDR3 length equals 15 residues.

A word on this clone: This specimen includes other DNA sequences encoding the same CDR3. The rearrangement links TRBV11-2 to TRBJ2-2; 9 positions agree with TRBD2. The CDR3 length is 17 residues. CDR1 and CDR2 (germline): SGHAT, FQNNGV. V was clipped by 1 base and J by 2 bases; unmatched bases: 5. CDR3 in amino acids: CASSLVSGGLNTGELFF. The CDR3 nucleotides are TGTGCCAGCAGCTTAGTTAGCGGGGGCCTAAACACCGGGGAGCTGTTTTTT.

The V and J genes are TRBV30 and TRBJ2-5, with no clear D. Per germline, CDR1 GTSNPN and CDR2 SVGIG (reference sequence). This CDR3 is built from 12 residues. The V end lost 2 bases, the J end lost 4 bases, and 8 bases lay between the germline ends. CDR3 coding DNA: TGTGCCTGGAGTAAGTCGGGAGAGACCCAGTACTTC. Translation: CAWSKSGETQYF.

The J gene is TRBJ1-1, the V gene TRBV11-2; no clear D. CDR1 and CDR2 (germline): SGHAT, FQNNGV. This CDR3 spans 14 amino acids. V lost 2 bases and J lost 0, with 7 bases in between. CDR3 region: CASSLSKLNTEAFF. DNA for the CDR3: TGTGCCAGCAGCTTAAGCAAGTTGAACACTGAAGCTTTCTTT.

Comments on this clone: Different DNA sequences within this sample yield the same CDR3. This rearrangement joins TRBV6-5 to TRBJ1-2; the match to TRBD1 covers 9 bases. This CDR3 is 14 amino acids long. After removal of 2 bases from V and 7 bases from J, the junction contained 5 bases not matched to a gene. In germline, CDR1 is MNHEY, CDR2 SVGAGI. In nucleotides, the CDR3 is TGTGCCAGCAGTTACCCCGGACAGGGGTTTGGCTACACCTTC. Amino acid sequence: CASSYPGQGFGYTF.

This rearrangement joins TRBV19 to TRBJ2-2; TRBD1 might be the D (6 bases). Germline V CDR1 and CDR2: LNHDA, SQIVND (reference sequence). Trimming pared 10 bases from V and 2 bases from J, leaving 20 bases between. The CDR3 contains 16 residues. The CDR3 protein is CATSTDRPINTGELFF. The CDR3, as DNA: TGTGCCACCTCCACCGACAGGCCCATAAACACCGGGGAGCTGTTTTTT.